These T cell receptor beta chains were read from a single sample in a study of blood T cell repertoires in COVID-19. This table comes from immunoSEQ multiplex PCR, and its TCRdb copy is limited to in-frame clones, with some not included. The sample lists roughly 41,000 clones; nearly 90% were seen once. The source material was peripheral blood. The receptors were gathered from a man between 60 and 75 years old with acute or convalescent COVID-19. Both conserved end residues are part of each CDR3. The D gene is left open where the match is weak. The listing skips clone size in some rows; elsewhere it reads once, few, many or a size class.

TRBJ1-3 TRBD1 - TRBV11-3 CASSPPGRGQGLNTIYF TGTGCCAGCAGCCCTCCTGGAAGAGGACAGGGACTAAACACCATATATTTT
TRBJ2-7 TRBD1 - TRBV6-5 CASSYRDRGGEQYF TGTGCCAGCAGTTACCGGGACAGGGGAGGAGAGCAGTACTTC
TRBJ2-1 - - TRBV10-1 CASSESQTLNEQFF TGCGCCAGCAGTGAGTCTCAGACTCTTAATGAGCAGTTCTTC
TRBJ1-6 TRBD1 - TRBV7-2 CASSSGQGSSYNSPLHF TGTGCCAGCAGCTCCGGACAGGGAAGCTCCTATAATTCACCCCTCCACTTT
TRBJ1-2 - - TRBV27 CASSPTPQGSYGYTF TGTGCCAGCAGTCCCACCCCGCAGGGTAGCTATGGCTACACCTTC
TRBJ2-3 TRBD2 - TRBV9 CASSVGSGGHTDTQYF TGTGCCAGCAGCGTAGGTAGCGGGGGCCACACAGATACGCAGTATTTT
TRBJ1-3 TRBD1 - TRBV10-3 CAIRDQGASGNTIYF TGTGCCATCAGAGACCAGGGGGCGTCAGGAAACACCATATATTTT
TRBJ1-1 - - TRBV11-2 CASSLAAGVNTEAFF TGTGCCAGCAGCTTAGCAGCAGGGGTGAACACTGAAGCTTTCTTT
TRBJ2-2 TRBD2 - TRBV5-1 CASSSRTSGELFF TGCGCCAGCAGCTCCCGAACTAGCGGCGAGCTGTTTTTT
TRBJ1-4 - - TRBV5-5 CASSLLGRSNEKLFF TGTGCCAGCAGCTTGTTGGGGAGGTCTAATGAAAAACTGTTTTTT
TRBJ1-1 - - TRBV19 CASSIASPRGSEAFF TGTGCCAGTAGTATAGCCTCACCGCGGGGGTCTGAAGCTTTCTTT
TRBJ1-5 TRBD1 - TRBV30 CAWSRGTGKYNSNQPQHF TGTGCCTGGAGTAGGGGGACAGGCAAATACAATAGCAATCAGCCCCAGCATTTT
TRBJ2-3 TRBD2 - TRBV10-3 CAIPKSGVTDTQYF TGTGCCATCCCCAAGAGCGGGGTCACAGATACGCAGTATTTT
TRBJ2-1 TRBD2 few TRBV5-1 CASSLESGGHNEQFF TGCGCCAGCAGCTTGGAGAGCGGGGGGCACAATGAGCAGTTCTTC
TRBJ2-1 TRBD1 - TRBV6-2/TRBV6-3 CASSPGLGDSSYNEQFF TGTGCCAGCAGTCCCGGGCTGGGGGACAGCTCCTACAATGAGCAGTTCTTC
TRBJ1-6 - - TRBV28 CASSPGGGPNSPLHF TGTGCCAGCAGTCCTGGGGGGGGGCCTAATTCACCCCTCCACTTT
TRBJ2-1 - - TRBV9 CASSPQGGLNEQFF TGTGCCAGCAGCCCCCAGGGAGGTCTCAATGAGCAGTTCTTC
TRBJ1-2 - - TRBV7-9 CASSPPPGRRYGYTF TGTGCCAGCAGCCCCCCACCAGGGAGGCGCTATGGCTACACCTTC
TRBJ2-1 - few TRBV7-8 CASSLRGTHVNEQFF TGTGCCAGCAGCTTAAGGGGGACCCATGTGAATGAGCAGTTCTTC
TRBJ2-7 - - TRBV5-1 CASSLEAGDPYEQYF TGCGCCAGCAGCTTGGAGGCAGGGGACCCCTACGAGCAGTACTTC
TRBJ2-7 TRBD2 - TRBV14 CASSQMTSGATYEQYF TGTGCCAGCAGCCAGATGACTAGCGGGGCAACCTACGAGCAGTACTTC
TRBJ1-5 TRBD1 - TRBV29-1 CSVVTGVNQPQHF TGCAGCGTGGTTACAGGGGTGAATCAGCCCCAGCATTTT
TRBJ2-3 TRBD2 - TRBV7-2 CASSWTSGLTDTQYF TGTGCCAGCAGCTGGACTAGCGGCCTCACAGATACGCAGTATTTT
TRBJ2-1 TRBD1 - TRBV24-1 CATSDAGTGNYNEQFF TGTGCCACCAGTGATGCCGGGACAGGGAACTACAATGAGCAGTTCTTC
TRBJ2-3 - - TRBV12-5 CASGLAAISTDTQYF TGTGCTAGTGGTTTGGCAGCGATTAGCACAGATACGCAGTATTTT
TRBJ1-1 - few TRBV5-4 CASSDNSLYPRNTEAFF TGTGCCAGCAGCGATAACAGTCTTTACCCCCGGAACACTGAAGCTTTCTTT
TRBJ2-2 - - TRBV9 CASSVTSSLVTGELFF TGTGCCAGCAGTGTAACTAGTAGTCTCGTCACCGGGGAGCTGTTTTTT
TRBJ1-5 TRBD1 - TRBV5-1 CASSTPLPGQLTYNQPQHF TGCGCCAGCAGCACACCACTCCCGGGACAGCTAACTTACAATCAGCCCCAGCATTTT
TRBJ2-2 - - TRBV7-2 CASSPVGAGELFF TGTGCCAGCAGCCCAGTAGGGGCCGGGGAGCTGTTTTTT
TRBJ1-2 - few TRBV5-4 CASSLPQARGYTF TGTGCCAGCAGCTTACCTCAAGCGAGGGGCTACACCTTC
TRBJ1-5 - once TRBV6-4 CASSEGGFNQPQHF TGTGCCAGCAGTGAGGGCGGGTTCAATCAGCCCCAGCATTTT
TRBJ2-3 TRBD2 - TRBV4-3 CASSQDLPSGSYTDTQYF TGCGCCAGCAGCCAAGATTTGCCTAGCGGGTCTTACACAGATACGCAGTATTTT
TRBJ2-7 TRBD2 - TRBV10-2 CASERGDGSYEQYF TGCGCCAGCGAACGGGGGGACGGCTCCTACGAGCAGTACTTC
TRBJ1-3 TRBD1 - TRBV13 CASSFRQGASGNTIYF TGTGCCAGCAGCTTTCGACAGGGGGCTTCTGGAAACACCATATATTTT
TRBJ2-7 - once TRBV2 CASSESQTSYEQYF TGTGCCAGCAGTGAGTCACAGACCTCCTACGAGCAGTACTTC
TRBJ1-1 - - TRBV19 CASRKYEMNTEAFF TGTGCCAGTAGGAAATACGAGATGAACACTGAAGCTTTCTTT
TRBJ1-2 - - TRBV6-5 CASSPSDYYGYTF TGTGCCAGCAGTCCTTCGGACTACTATGGCTACACCTTC
TRBJ1-5 - - TRBV5-5 CASSLEGFRSNQPQHF TGTGCCAGCAGCTTGGAGGGGTTTCGGAGCAATCAGCCCCAGCATTTT
TRBJ1-2 - - TRBV7-8 CASSFTGFGYGYTF TGTGCCAGCAGCTTCACAGGGTTCGGCTATGGCTACACCTTC
TRBJ1-2 - - TRBV7-9 CASTTVGADYGYTF TGTGCCAGCACCACCGTAGGGGCGGACTATGGCTACACCTTC
TRBJ1-1 - - TRBV5-1 CASSSRDGNTEAFF TGCGCCAGCAGCTCGCGGGACGGTAACACTGAAGCTTTCTTT
TRBJ1-2 TRBD1 few TRBV29-1 CSAEGQGANYGYTF TGCAGCGCTGAGGGACAGGGGGCAAACTATGGCTACACCTTC
TRBJ2-3 - - TRBV10-2 CASSVSDTQYF TGCGCCAGCAGTGTCTCGGATACGCAGTATTTT
TRBJ1-5 TRBD1 - TRBV7-2 CASSPTGGGQPQHF TGTGCCAGCAGCCCGACAGGGGGCGGTCAGCCCCAGCATTTT
TRBJ1-6 - - TRBV4-1 CASSQGQNSPLHF TGCGCCAGCAGCCAAGGGCAGAATTCACCCCTCCACTTT
TRBJ1-6 - - TRBV2 CASTQRDGSNSPLHF TGTGCCAGCACCCAACGGGATGGCAGCAATTCACCCCTCCACTTT